This entry concerns a single T cell receptor beta chain. Original analysis: Reference gene primer amplification in the assay estimated nucleated cell counts. The assay was immunoSEQ multiplex PCR, and TCRdb's table has in-frame clones only and misses some. Clone size and V and J calls were adopted from that table, with D and trimming inferred from the DNA. The sample shows fewer than 100,000 clones, 80% to 90% of them seen only once. This specimen belongs to a study of blood T cell repertoires in COVID-19. Germline loops: CDR1 SQVTM, CDR2 ANQGSEA. This CDR3 region has 11 residues. V was trimmed by 6 bases and J by 2 bases, leaving 6 bases between them.

The gene calls are TRBV29-1 and TRBJ2-3; D might be TRBD1 (5 bases). This receptor was taken from a human donor with acute or convalescent COVID-19. The donor label of this sample is uncertain. What was sequenced was peripheral blood. This CDR3 reads CSVGHTDTQYF. The CDR3 DNA is TGCAGCGTGGGGCACACAGATACGCAGTATTTT.